The sequence of this TCR beta chain was determined in a study of CXCR3-negative and CXCR3-positive naive CD8 T cells (dated by TCRdb to about 2019). Context from the whole study: In total, approximately 140 million TRB reads were obtained, or roughly 1.5 +/- 0.3 million reads per library. Diversity and physicochemical repertoire analyses covered about a dozen donors pooled from two independent experiments. For the TRBV-TRBJ cluster analysis, the naive subsets came from 5 donors, while the memory cells came from 3 donors. The study at large found these results: Because surface CD5, which is linked to self-reactivity in mice, was comparable between the naive subsets, TCR interaction strength was also inferred from the physicochemical properties of TRB CDR3s. Comparably high repertoire diversity was found in both naive subsets, whereas much lower repertoire diversity was found in memory CD8+ T cells. Within the same donor, TRBV-TRBJ usage looked similar between naive CXCR3-negative and CXCR3-positive cells, but memory cells had distinct patterns. Freshly isolated PBMCs were used for most assays because CXCR3 expression partially decreased after cryopreservation.

The CDR3 starts with the cysteine, ends with the phenylalanine, and has 12 residues. DNA is not recorded here. For CDR1 and CDR2, the germline V gene (reference sequence) lists PRHDT and FYEKMQ. In regard to this clonotype: The clone's antigen remains unknown.

These reads were obtained on a NextSeq 550. The Human TCR Profiling Kit (MiLaboratory) was used to make UMI-labeled 5' RACE TRB cDNA libraries. The full amount of extracted RNA was used for cDNA synthesis, and the full amount of resulting cDNA was used for PCR amplification. The libraries were made side by side, with each library going through the same number of PCR cycles. The original methods were these. With a minimum of two reads required per UMI, MIGEC and MiXCR pulled out about 53,000 +/- 10,000 unique UMI-labeled TRB cDNA molecules from each library. An average of 40,000 +/- 10,000 functional in-frame TRB CDR3 nucleotide clonotypes without stop codons was found per library. After each sample was downsampled to 5000 UMI-labeled TRB molecules, VDJtools was used to calculate diversity metrics such as normalized Shannon-Wiener and Chao1. Clonotype-size-weighted physicochemical properties of the central five CDR3 residues (interaction energy, strength, volume and Kidera factor 4) were computed in VDJtools. Once TCRdb had reprocessed the reads, it stored one entry per CDR3 protein sequence and supplied no DNA. TCRdb assigned the V and J calls; the authors' analysis was not used. The sample's own table lists about 43,000 distinct CDR3 sequences. Around 15% of the sample belongs to the ten largest clones.

Each CD8+ T cell subset was flow-sorted in triplicate, and some 310,000 cells per subset were placed directly into RLT lysis buffer. Using standard density gradient centrifugation, peripheral blood mononuclear cells were isolated from buffy coats. An RNeasy Mini Kit was used to extract total RNA from the sorted cells. Sequenced sample: memory CD8+ T cells from blood. The cell subset or site label, read with the paper, signifies: conventional CD8+ memory T cells (TMEM), sorted as controls. The chain is made from TRBV13 and TRBJ2-3; the D gene TCRdb calls, TRBD2, cannot be checked with no DNA. The receptor was isolated from a human donor in good health. Some clones in this sample may be carry-over from other donors' samples. Here the CDR3 is given as CASSLESDTQYF.